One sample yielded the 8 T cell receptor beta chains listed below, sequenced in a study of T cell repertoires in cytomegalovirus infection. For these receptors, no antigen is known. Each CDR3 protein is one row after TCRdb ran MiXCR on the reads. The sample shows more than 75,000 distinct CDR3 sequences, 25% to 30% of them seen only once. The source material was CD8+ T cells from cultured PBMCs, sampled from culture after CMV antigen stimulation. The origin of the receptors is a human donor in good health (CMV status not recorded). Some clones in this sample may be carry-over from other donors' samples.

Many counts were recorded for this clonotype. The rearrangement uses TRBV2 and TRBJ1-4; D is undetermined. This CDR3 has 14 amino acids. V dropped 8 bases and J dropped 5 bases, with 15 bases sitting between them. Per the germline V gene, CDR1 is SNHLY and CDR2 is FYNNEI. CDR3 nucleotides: TGTGCCAGCGAGGATCAAGGAGCCAATGAAAAACTGTTTTTT. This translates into CASEDQGANEKLFF.

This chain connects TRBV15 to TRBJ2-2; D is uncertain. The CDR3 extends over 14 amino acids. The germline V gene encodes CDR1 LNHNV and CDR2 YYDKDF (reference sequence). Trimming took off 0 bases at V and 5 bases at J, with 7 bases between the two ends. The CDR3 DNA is TGTGCCACCAGCAGAGATTTCGGAACCGGGGAGCTGTTTTTT. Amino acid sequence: CATSRDFGTGELFF.

CDR3 sequence: CASSESGGRGATEAFF. CDR3 sequence (DNA): TGTGCCAGCAGTGAAAGTGGTGGCAGGGGGGCCACTGAAGCTTTCTTT. V and J are TRBV2 and TRBJ1-1; 7 nucleotides agree with TRBD1. The germline V gene has CDR1 SNHLY and CDR2 FYNNEI. V lost 2 bases, J lost 4 bases, and 10 bases stayed unmatched. The CDR3 consists of 16 residues.

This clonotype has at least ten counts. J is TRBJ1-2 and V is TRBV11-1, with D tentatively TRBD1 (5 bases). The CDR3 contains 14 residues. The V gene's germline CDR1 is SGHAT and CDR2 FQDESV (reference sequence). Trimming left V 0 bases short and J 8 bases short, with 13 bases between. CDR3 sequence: CASSLARGFGGYTF. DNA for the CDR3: TGTGCCAGCAGCTTAGCGCGGGGGTTCGGAGGCTACACCTTC.

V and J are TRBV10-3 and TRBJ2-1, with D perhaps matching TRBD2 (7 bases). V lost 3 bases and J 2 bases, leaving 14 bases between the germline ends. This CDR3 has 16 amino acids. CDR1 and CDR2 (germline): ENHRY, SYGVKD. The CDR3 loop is CAISEGGGGPYNEQFF. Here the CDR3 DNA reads TGTGCCATCAGTGAAGGCGGGGGCGGACCCTACAATGAGCAGTTCTTC.

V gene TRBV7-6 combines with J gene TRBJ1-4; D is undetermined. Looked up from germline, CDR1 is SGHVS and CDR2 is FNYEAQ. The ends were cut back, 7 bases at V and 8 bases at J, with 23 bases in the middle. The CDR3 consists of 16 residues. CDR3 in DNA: TGTGCCAGCACCATCCTGCCGGGCTCCGAGACAGAAAAACTGTTTTTT. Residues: CASTILPGSETEKLFF.

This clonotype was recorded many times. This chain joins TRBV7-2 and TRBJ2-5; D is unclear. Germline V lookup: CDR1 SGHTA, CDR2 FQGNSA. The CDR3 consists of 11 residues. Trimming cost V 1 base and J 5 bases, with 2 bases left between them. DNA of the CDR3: TGTGCCAGCAGCTTAGTGGAGACCCAGTACTTC. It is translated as CASSLVETQYF. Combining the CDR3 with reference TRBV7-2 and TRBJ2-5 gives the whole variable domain GAGVSQSPSNKVTEKGKDVELRCDPISGHTALYWYRQSLGQGLEFLIYFQGNSAPDKSGLPSDRFSAERTGGSVSTLTIQRTQQEDSAVYLCASSLVETQYFGPGTRLLVL.

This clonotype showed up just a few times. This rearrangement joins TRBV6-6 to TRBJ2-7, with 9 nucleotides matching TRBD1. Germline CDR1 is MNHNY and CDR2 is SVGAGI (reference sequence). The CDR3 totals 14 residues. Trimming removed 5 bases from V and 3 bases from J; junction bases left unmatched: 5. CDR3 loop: CASSALGQGYEQYF. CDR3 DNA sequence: TGTGCCAGCAGTGCCTTGGGACAGGGCTACGAGCAGTACTTC.